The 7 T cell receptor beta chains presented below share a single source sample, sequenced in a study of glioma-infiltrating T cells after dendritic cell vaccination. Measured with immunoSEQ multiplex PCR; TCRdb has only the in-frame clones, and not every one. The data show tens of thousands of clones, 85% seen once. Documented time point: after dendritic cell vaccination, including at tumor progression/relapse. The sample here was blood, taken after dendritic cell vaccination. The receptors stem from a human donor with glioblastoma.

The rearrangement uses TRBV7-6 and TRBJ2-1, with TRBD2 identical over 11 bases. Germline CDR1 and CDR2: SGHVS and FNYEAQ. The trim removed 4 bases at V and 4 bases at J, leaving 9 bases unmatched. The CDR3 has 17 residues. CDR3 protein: CASSWQTSGEAYNEQFF. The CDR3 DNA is TGTGCCAGCAGCTGGCAGACTAGCGGGGAGGCTTACAATGAGCAGTTCTTC.

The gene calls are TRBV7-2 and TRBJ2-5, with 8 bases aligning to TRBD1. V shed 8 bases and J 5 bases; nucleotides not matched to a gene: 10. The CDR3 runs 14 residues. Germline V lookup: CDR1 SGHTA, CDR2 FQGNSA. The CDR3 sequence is CASGSPGGGETQYF. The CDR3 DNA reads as TGTGCCAGCGGGAGTCCAGGGGGCGGGGAGACCCAGTACTTC.

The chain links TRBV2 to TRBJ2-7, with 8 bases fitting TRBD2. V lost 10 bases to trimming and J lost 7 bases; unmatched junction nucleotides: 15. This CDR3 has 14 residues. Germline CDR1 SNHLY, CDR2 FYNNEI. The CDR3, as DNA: TGTGCCACACGCTGGGGTAGCGGGATGGAGGAGCAGTACTTC. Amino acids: CATRWGSGMEEQYF.

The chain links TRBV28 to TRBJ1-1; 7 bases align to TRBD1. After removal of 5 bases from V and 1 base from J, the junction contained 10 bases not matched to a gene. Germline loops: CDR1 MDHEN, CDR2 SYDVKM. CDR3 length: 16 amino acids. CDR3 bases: TGTGCCAGCAGTACGAAACCAGGGGGTGGGAACACTGAAGCTTTCTTT. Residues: CASSTKPGGGNTEAFF.

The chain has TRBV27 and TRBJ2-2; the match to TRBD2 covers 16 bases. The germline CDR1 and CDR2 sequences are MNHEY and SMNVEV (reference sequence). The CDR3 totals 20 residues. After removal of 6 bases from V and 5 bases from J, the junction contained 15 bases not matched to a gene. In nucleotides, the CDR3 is TGTGCCAGCAGGGCCGGGACTAGCGGGAGGGGGGGCGAAGTAACCGGGGAGCTGTTTTTT. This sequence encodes CASRAGTSGRGGEVTGELFF.

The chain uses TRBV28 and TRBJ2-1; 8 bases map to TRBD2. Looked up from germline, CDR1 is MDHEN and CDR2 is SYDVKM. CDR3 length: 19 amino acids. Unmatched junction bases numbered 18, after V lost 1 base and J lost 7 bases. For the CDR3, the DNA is TGTGCCAGCAGTTTATATGCAAATATAGCGGGGAGAAGAGGAAATGAGCAGTTCTTC. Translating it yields CASSLYANIAGRRGNEQFF.

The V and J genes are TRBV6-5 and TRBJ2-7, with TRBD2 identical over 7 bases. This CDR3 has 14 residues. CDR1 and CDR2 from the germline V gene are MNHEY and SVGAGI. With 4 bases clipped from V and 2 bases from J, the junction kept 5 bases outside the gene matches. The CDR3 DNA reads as TGTGCCAGCAGTTTCTCCAGCGGGACCTACGAGCAGTACTTC. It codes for CASSFSSGTYEQYF.